This TCR beta chain stems from a study of cytomegalovirus exposure and HLA in healthy donors. Regarding the study as a whole: Later analysis reportedly placed an Asian-associated ancestry cluster below the roughly 680-donor mean in N-insertions. In a later analysis, HLA-associated TCR beta chains were more clonally expanded than equally common others.

CDR1 is LGHNA, CDR2 YSLEER, per germline. The CDR3 has 16 residues. V lost 1 base, J lost 6 bases, and 7 bases stayed unmatched. 13 Jbeta primers and 60 Vbeta primers were used for the PCR. Some clones are missing from TCRdb's copy, which holds only in-frame ones; the method was immunoSEQ multiplex PCR. The sample has 100,000 or so clones, under 80% seen once. This clone is labeled as medium-sized. What it binds is unknown. What was sequenced was PBMCs. This receptor was obtained from a man aged 25 to 40 in good health and CMV-seropositive. This sequence joins TRBV4-3 and TRBJ1-4; 8 nucleotides line up with TRBD1. The CDR3 here is CASSQGHGTGDEKLFF. Here the CDR3 DNA reads TGCGCCAGCAGCCAAGGACACGGGACAGGTGATGAAAAACTGTTTTTT.